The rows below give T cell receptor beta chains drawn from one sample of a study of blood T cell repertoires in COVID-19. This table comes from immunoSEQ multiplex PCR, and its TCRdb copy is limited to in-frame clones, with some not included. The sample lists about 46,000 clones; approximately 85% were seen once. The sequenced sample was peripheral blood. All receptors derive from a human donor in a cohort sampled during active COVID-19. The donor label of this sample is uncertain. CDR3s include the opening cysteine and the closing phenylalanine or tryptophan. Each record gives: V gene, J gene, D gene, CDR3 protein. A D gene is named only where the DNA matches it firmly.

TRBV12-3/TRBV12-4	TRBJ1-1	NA	CASSLAWRSEAFF
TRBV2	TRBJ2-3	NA	CASSGGTALTSTDTQYF
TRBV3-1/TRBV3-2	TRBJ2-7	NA	CASSQGSRDEQYF
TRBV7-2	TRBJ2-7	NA	CASSLATGYEQYF
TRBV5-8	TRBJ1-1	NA	CASSLSIRVMNTEAFF
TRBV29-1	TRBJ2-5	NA	CSVRQETETQYF
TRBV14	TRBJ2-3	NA	CASKPSLSSTDTQYF
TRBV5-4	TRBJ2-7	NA	CASSASGLSYEQYF
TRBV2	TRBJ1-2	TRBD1	CASSILDRVNGYTF
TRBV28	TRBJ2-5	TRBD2	CATFERGASQETQYF
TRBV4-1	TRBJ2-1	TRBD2	CASSQVAGLYNEQFF
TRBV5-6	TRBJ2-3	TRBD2	CASSLNSGGASTDTQYF
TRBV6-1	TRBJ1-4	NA	CASSEAGPAGGYEKLFF
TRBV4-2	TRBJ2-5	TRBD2	CASSQDLLGGDQTQYF
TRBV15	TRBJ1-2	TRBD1	CATYDRDYGYTF
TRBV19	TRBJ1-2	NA	CAIPSAGTGGYTF
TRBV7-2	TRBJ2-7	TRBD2	CASSPGRGAYEQYF
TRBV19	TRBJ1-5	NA	CASSMGIVGNQPQHF
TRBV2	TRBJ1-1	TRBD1	CASRTGTGYTEAFF
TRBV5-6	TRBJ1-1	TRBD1	CASSLRTGEATEAFF
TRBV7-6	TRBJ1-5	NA	CASSSETGSNQPQHF
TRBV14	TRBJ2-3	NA	CASSQLAGLGTDTQYF
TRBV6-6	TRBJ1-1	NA	CASGRDTSF
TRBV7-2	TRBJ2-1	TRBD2	CASSHGGAWNEQFF
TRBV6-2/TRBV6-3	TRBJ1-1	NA	CASSKQRGVGTEAFF
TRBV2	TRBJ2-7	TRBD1	CASSQLDRGQHHF
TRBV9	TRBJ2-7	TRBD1	CASSVGQGTYEQYF
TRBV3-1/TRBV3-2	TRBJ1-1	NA	CASSFRQAEAFF
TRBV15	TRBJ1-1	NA	CATSGLSEAFF
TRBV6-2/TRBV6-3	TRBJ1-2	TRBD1	CASSSPGQGVYGYTF
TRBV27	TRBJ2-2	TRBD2	CASRGGSQNTGELFF
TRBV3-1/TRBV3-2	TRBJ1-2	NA	CASSQDTAGYGYTF
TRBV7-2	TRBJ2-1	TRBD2	CASSLAGDLINEQFF
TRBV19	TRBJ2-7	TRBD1	CASSMDRDYEQYF
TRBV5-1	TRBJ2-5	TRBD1	CASSLRGQGLQETQYF
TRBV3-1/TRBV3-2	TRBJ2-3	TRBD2	CASSQDWTSGTDTQYF
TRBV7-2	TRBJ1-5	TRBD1	CASSLRSGTGDLNQPQHF
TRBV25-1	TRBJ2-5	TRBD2	CASRTSGGETQYF
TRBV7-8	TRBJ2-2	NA	CASSLLEADQFLGELFF
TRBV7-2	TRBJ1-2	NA	CASSLQGTISYGYTF
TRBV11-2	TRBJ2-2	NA	CASSRRGNTGELFF
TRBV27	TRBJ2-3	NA	CAKKPDTQYF
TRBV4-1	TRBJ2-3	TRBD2	CASSPSRLAGGTDTQYF
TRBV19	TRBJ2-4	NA	CASSSPGRGIAKNIQYF
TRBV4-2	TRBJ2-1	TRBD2	CASSQEGEYEAGGWEQFF
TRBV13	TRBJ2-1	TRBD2	CASSLLASGGVYNEQFF
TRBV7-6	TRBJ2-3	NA	CASSLQDGGPPDTQYF
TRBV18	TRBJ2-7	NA	CASSPGGTYEQYF
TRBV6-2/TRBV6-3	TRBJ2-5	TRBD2	CASSTKLAGGRETQYF
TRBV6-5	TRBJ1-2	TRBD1	CATLFDREDGYTF